A single sample is the source of the 9 T cell receptor beta chains below, sequenced in a study of blood T cells in healthy people across ages. For the second PCR, which ran for roughly 7 to 11 cycles, a sample-barcoded 5' primer and a J-beta primer mix were used. TCRdb reprocessed the 5' RACE reads with MiXCR, giving one entry per CDR3 protein. The table records around 970,000 distinct CDR3 sequences, 51% of them present only once. The sample was blood. The source is a woman aged 60-75 years in good health.

This sequence joins TRBV20-1 and TRBJ2-3, with TRBD2 identical over 8 bases. The CDR3 loop spans 13 amino acids. V shed 5 bases, J shed 6 bases, and the junction held 7 bases outside the gene matches. CDR1 is DFQATT, CDR2 SNEGSKA, per germline (reference sequence). The CDR3 DNA sequence: TGCAGTGCTGATAGCGGGAAGGCGGATACGCAGTATTTT. Amino acid sequence: CSADSGKADTQYF.

The genes are TRBV4-3 and TRBJ1-5; 7 positions match TRBD1. V shed 3 bases and J 6 bases; nucleotides not matched to a gene: 8. Per germline, CDR1 LGHNA and CDR2 YSLEER. This CDR3 is 15 amino acids long. CDR3 DNA sequence: TGCGCCAGCAGCCAGGAAACAGGGGCTCTTCAGCCCCAGCATTTT. Its translation is CASSQETGALQPQHF.

V and J are TRBV7-2 and TRBJ2-3; D is uncertain. The CDR3 is 14 amino acids. The V gene lost 3 bases and the J gene lost 5 bases, with 12 bases spanning the gap. Per the germline V gene, CDR1 is SGHTA and CDR2 is FQGNSA. CDR3 sequence reads: CASSFNLVEDTQYF. DNA for the CDR3: TGTGCCAGCAGCTTCAACCTAGTGGAAGATACGCAGTATTTT.

The chain employs TRBV28 and TRBJ2-7; 7 nucleotides align to TRBD2. Per the germline V gene, CDR1 is MDHEN and CDR2 is SYDVKM. The length of the CDR3 is 13 residues. After removal of 7 bases from V and 2 bases from J, the junction contained 5 bases not matched to a gene. The DNA for the CDR3 is TGTGCCAGCACCTCGGGACTACCCTACGAGCAGTACTTC. It codes for CASTSGLPYEQYF.

This clonotype has more than one count but fewer than ten. V and J are TRBV6-2 or TRBV6-3 and TRBJ2-6; 9 nucleotides match TRBD1. There are 24 residues in the CDR3. Trimming took 6 bases from V and 2 from J; bases not matched to a gene: 29. Germline loops: CDR1 MNHEY, CDR2 SVGEGT. The CDR3: CASSPLPGQGSTQGAMAGANVLTF. CDR3 in DNA: TGTGCCAGCAGCCCCCTCCCGGGACAGGGATCAACTCAGGGTGCCATGGCTGGGGCCAACGTCCTGACTTTC.

The chain uses TRBV4-1 and TRBJ2-3; D perhaps matches TRBD1 (5 bases). Germline CDR1 and CDR2: MGHRA and YSYEKL. The CDR3 contains 15 residues. Trimming removed 1 base from V and 4 bases from J, with 12 bases in between. The CDR3: CASSQAGALADTQYF. CDR3 nucleotides: TGCGCCAGCAGCCAAGCTGGGGCATTGGCAGATACGCAGTATTTT.

V is TRBV5-1 and J is TRBJ2-7; 10 nucleotides match TRBD2. V dropped 0 bases and J dropped 0; count of bases not matched to a gene: 6. The CDR3 totals 17 residues. In germline, CDR1 is SGHRS, CDR2 YFSETQ. The DNA of the CDR3 is TGCGCCAGCAGCTTGGTTAGCGGGAGGACCTCCTCCTACGAGCAGTACTTC. This sequence encodes CASSLVSGRTSSYEQYF. The variable domain in full, with the rest retrieved from reference TRBV5-1 and TRBJ2-7, is KAGVTQTPRYLIKTRGQQVTLSCSPISGHRSVSWYQQTPGQGLQFLFEYFSETQRNKGNFPGRFSGRQFSNSRSEMNVSTLELGDSALYLCASSLVSGRTSSYEQYFGPGTRLTVT.

With respect to this clonotype: Since no conserved phenylalanine or tryptophan closes the CDR3, a read error is the likely cause. This chain joins TRBV27 and TRBJ2-7; TRBD1 agrees at 7 bases. V shed 8 bases and J 2 bases; nucleotides not matched to a gene: 12. The CDR3 consists of 15 residues. Germline CDR1 reads MNHEY; CDR2 reads SMNVEV (reference sequence). The CDR3 sequence is CASSIPDRMTYEQYI. In nucleotides, the CDR3 is TGTGCCAGCTCCATCCCGGACAGGATGACCTACGAGCAGTACATC.

This clonotype was observed at least ten times. V gene TRBV7-9 combines with J gene TRBJ2-1, with 10 bases fitting TRBD2. Germline CDR1 SEHNR, CDR2 FQNEAQ (reference sequence). This CDR3 is 15 amino acids long. With V trimmed by 3 bases and J by 5 bases, 4 bases remained unmatched. CDR3 coding DNA: TGTGCCAGCAGCTTTAGCGGGAGGAAAAACAATGAGCAGTTCTTC. Translated, it gives CASSFSGRKNNEQFF.